This is a list of T cell receptor beta chains from one sample in a study of T cell changes during pregnancy in multiple sclerosis. The repertoire was sequenced with immunoSEQ multiplex PCR; TCRdb's copy has only in-frame clones and lacks some. This table has 50,000 to 60,000 clones, approximately 86% appearing once. The sample in question was CD4+ T cells from peripheral blood mononuclear cells, obtained in the third trimester of pregnancy. These receptor sequences come from a female donor with multiple sclerosis, enrolled in a pregnancy study. CDR3s include the opening cysteine and the closing phenylalanine or tryptophan. The D gene is left open where the match is weak.

CDR3 protein	CDR3 DNA	V gene	J gene	CDR3 length	D gene
CASSAPGLAGPTDTQYF	TGTGCCAGCAGCGCACCCGGACTAGCGGGACCGACAGATACGCAGTATTTT	TRBV7-9	TRBJ2-3	17	TRBD2
CASSEALGQGANEQFF	TGTGCCAGCAGTGAAGCTCTTGGACAGGGGGCGAATGAGCAGTTCTTC	TRBV6-1	TRBJ2-1	16	TRBD1
CASSPRTSGYNEQFF	TGTGCCAGCAGCCCAAGGACTAGCGGCTACAATGAGCAGTTCTTC	TRBV14	TRBJ2-1	15	TRBD2
CASRRTGMKNIQYF	TGTGCCAGCAGACGGACAGGGATGAAAAACATTCAGTACTTC	TRBV13	TRBJ2-4	14	TRBD1
CASSRDRPSGNTIYF	TGTGCCAGCAGTAGGGACAGACCCTCTGGAAACACCATATATTTT	TRBV6-5	TRBJ1-3	15	TRBD1
CASRRTGGGGTQYF	TGTGCCAGCAGGAGGACAGGGGGCGGAGGGACCCAGTACTTC	TRBV2	TRBJ2-5	14	TRBD1
CASSLWVDRGDNEQFF	TGTGCCAGCAGCTTATGGGTCGACCGGGGGGACAATGAGCAGTTCTTC	TRBV7-6	TRBJ2-1	16	TRBD2
CASSLGTGKSNTEAFF	TGTGCCAGCAGCCTTGGGACAGGTAAAAGTAACACTGAAGCTTTCTTT	TRBV5-6	TRBJ1-1	16	TRBD1
CASSQGNAGQVLAQQYF	TGCGCCAGCAGCCAAGGTAACGCGGGACAGGTGCTGGCTCAGCAGTACTTC	TRBV4-3	TRBJ2-7	17	TRBD1
CAISSTPGQGATNEKLFF	TGTGCCATCAGTAGTACCCCAGGACAGGGTGCAACTAATGAAAAACTGTTTTTT	TRBV10-3	TRBJ1-4	18	TRBD1
CASSLTGTHYEQYF	TGTGCCAGCAGCTTGACCGGGACTCACTACGAGCAGTACTTC	TRBV5-6	TRBJ2-7	14	NA
CASTTIGGPGYTF	TGTGCCAGCACAACCATCGGCGGGCCTGGCTACACCTTC	TRBV11-2	TRBJ1-2	13	NA